The 17 T cell receptor beta chains reported below all come from one sample, sequenced in a study of CD8+ T cells in alopecia areata. A panel of CD4, CD8alpha, NKG2D, NKG2ACE and other markers served to sort pooled cutaneous lymph node cells. Sequencing used cDNA as its template, made by extracting RNA and reverse transcribing it. TCRdb keeps only in-frame clones here, not all; method: immunoSEQ multiplex PCR. The sample holds around 300,000 clones, and no clone turns up only once. The material sequenced was CD4+ T cells sorted from a lymph node. These receptors were taken from a C3H/HeJ mouse with alopecia areata. For this mouse line, the MHC haplotype is H2-k.

This clone was counted between two and nine times. The listed genes are named as in mouse. Read coverage stops 4 residues before the CDR3 terminus; the germline J gene supplies the remainder. V and J are TRBV13-1 and TRBJ1-1; tentative D call: TRBD1 (6 bases). Germline values: CDR1 NSHNY, CDR2 SYGAGN. The CDR3 spans 12 residues. The sequenced part of the CDR3 DNA is TGTGCCAGCAGTAGGGGACAAACA. This translates into CASSRGQT. The CDR3 in full is CASSRGQTEVFF.

This clone turned up a few times. Genes and germline are mouse. Read data end 4 residues before the CDR3 end; the end is taken from the germline J gene. Other DNA sequences in this specimen translate into the identical CDR3. This rearrangement joins TRBV13-3 to TRBJ2-3, with 9 bases that match TRBD1. The CDR3 extends over 15 amino acids. Germline lookup yields CDR1 NNHDY and CDR2 SYVADS. V shed 2 bases and J 0 bases; nucleotides not matched to a gene: 1. The CDR3 loop is CASSEQGASAETLYF. The DNA read from the CDR3 is TGTGCCAGCAGTGAACAGGGGGCGAGTGCAGAA.

This clone has more than one count but fewer than ten. Mouse gene names apply. The read ends 4 residues shy of where the CDR3 ends; the end is completed using the germline J gene. The chain uses TRBV29 and TRBJ1-2, with D perhaps matching TRBD1 (6 bases). The germline V gene encodes CDR1 MSHET and CDR2 SYDVDS. The V gene lost 3 bases and the J gene lost 4 bases, with 12 bases spanning the gap. The CDR3 is made up of 14 amino acids. CDR3 bases read: TGTGCTAGCAGTTTTGGGGGGGCGGGCTCC. Its protein is CASSFGGAGS. The whole CDR3 is CASSFGGAGSDYTF. Filled out from reference TRBV29 and TRBJ1-2, the complete variable domain reads DMKVTQMPRYLIKRMGENVLLECGQDMSHETMYWYRQDPGLGLQLIYISYDVDSNSEGDIPKGYRVSRKKREHFSLILDSAKTNQTSVYFCASSFGGAGSDYTFGSGTRLLVI.

A word on this clone: The genes are named according to mouse. Read data end 4 residues before the CDR3 end; the end is taken from the germline J gene. The J gene is TRBJ2-1, the V gene TRBV5, with 10 bases lining up with TRBD2. The CDR3 runs to 16 residues. Germline V gene data show CDR1 as LGHNA and CDR2 as YNLKQL (reference sequence). The sequenced part of the CDR3 DNA is TGTGCCAGCAGCCAAGATCCTGGGGGGGCGCAAGCT. This encodes CASSQDPGGAQA. The CDR3 in full is CASSQDPGGAQAEQFF.

This clone was counted a few times. Gene names refer to mouse genes. The read gets to within 4 residues of the CDR3 end, and the germline J gene fills in the rest. The chain employs TRBV3 and TRBJ2-5, with 13 nucleotides matching TRBD2. This CDR3 has 16 residues. With 5 bases clipped from V and 1 base from J, the junction kept 3 bases outside the gene matches. Germline CDR1 is SNHLY and CDR2 is FYNGKV (reference sequence). CDR3 DNA, as far as it was read: TGTGCCAGCAGCGCCGGGACTGGGGGGGACCAAGAC. Its protein is CASSAGTGGDQD. The entire CDR3 reads CASSAGTGGDQDTQYF. Full variable domain (rest looked up from reference TRBV3 and TRBJ2-5): GPKVLQIPSHQIIDMGQMVTLNCDPVSNHLYFYWYKQILGQQMEFLVNFYNGKVMEKSKLFKDQFSVERPDGSYFTLKIQPTALEDSAVYFCASSAGTGGDQDTQYFGPGTRLLVL.

This clone turned up a few times. The germline and genes are mouse ones. The CDR3 is cut off 4 residues early in the read; its end comes from the germline J gene. The rearrangement joins TRBV1 to TRBJ1-2; the match to TRBD1 covers 9 bases. V dropped 5 bases and J dropped 0; count of bases not matched to a gene: 4. This CDR3 has 15 residues. CDR1 NSQYPW and CDR2 LRSPGD come from the germline V gene (reference sequence). The DNA read from the CDR3 is TGCACCTGCAGTTCTACAGGGGGCGCAAACTCC. Its translation: CTCSSTGGANS. The whole CDR3 region reads CTCSSTGGANSDYTF.

On this clone itself: The gene names here belong to mouse. The read gets to within 4 residues of the CDR3 end, and the germline J gene fills in the rest. The V call is TRBV13-3, the J call TRBJ2-2; TRBD2 aligns across 8 bases. The CDR3 is 13 residues long. Per germline, CDR1 NNHDY and CDR2 SYVADS. V lost 7 bases, J lost 4 bases, and 3 bases stayed unmatched. Incomplete CDR3 DNA: TGTGCCAGCGGGGGGGCCGGCACCGGG. Amino acids: CASGGAGTG. The CDR3 in its entirety is CASGGAGTGQLYF.

Of note for this clone: Gene names follow the mouse nomenclature. From the germline J gene comes the end of the CDR3, since the read stops 4 residues before it. The chain carries TRBV17 and TRBJ2-1; TRBD2 aligns across 7 bases. V gave up 1 base and J gave up 2 bases; unmatched junction bases: 8. The CDR3 extends over 17 amino acids. Germline V gene sequence: CDR1 MNHDT, CDR2 YYDKIL. CDR3: CASSRGVGGRYYAEQFF. The CDR3 bases that were read are TGTGCTAGCAGTAGAGGGGTTGGGGGGAGGTACTATGCT.

Only a few counts were recorded for this clone. Here the gene names and germline are mouse. The read ends 4 residues before the CDR3 terminus; that terminus is restored from the germline J gene. The gene calls are TRBV19 and TRBJ2-7; TRBD1 matches 8 bases. In germline, CDR1 is FNHDT, CDR2 SITEND (reference sequence). The CDR3 extends over 13 amino acids. CDR3 DNA (partial): TGTGCCAGCAGTATAGTGACAGGGGAT. Protein: CASSIVTGD. The entire CDR3 protein is CASSIVTGDEQYF.

To note about this clone: Mouse gene names and germline throughout. Read coverage stops 4 residues before the CDR3 terminus; the germline J gene supplies the remainder. The chain joins TRBV13-2 to TRBJ1-1, with a weak D call TRBD1 (6 bases). The V and J ends lost 0 bases and 0 bases respectively, with 9 bases between them. Germline-derived CDR1 and CDR2 are NNHNN and SYGAGS (reference sequence). This CDR3 has 15 residues. Here the CDR3 reads CASGDAGTSNTEVFF. The part of the CDR3 DNA that was read is TGTGCCAGCGGTGATGCCGGGACATCAAACACA.

Remarks on this clone: Gene names refer to mouse genes. The CDR3 end is not reached by the read, which stops 4 residues before it; the germline J gene fills it in. The chain is built from TRBV1 and TRBJ2-5, with 9 positions matching TRBD1. CDR1 NSQYPW and CDR2 LRSPGD come from the germline V gene (reference sequence). The CDR3 length is 16 residues. The CDR3 here is CTCSADPGTGKDTQYF. The DNA read from the CDR3 is TGCACCTGCAGTGCAGACCCCGGGACAGGGAAAGAC.

Concerning this clone: The genes are named according to mouse. The DNA ends 3 residues before the CDR3 does, and the rest of the CDR3 is filled in from the germline J gene. This chain links TRBV5 with TRBJ1-6; a possible D gene is TRBD1 (6 bases). TRBJ1-6 is placed among ORFs of uncertain function. CDR1 is LGHNA and CDR2 is YNLKQL in the germline V gene (reference sequence). The CDR3 totals 14 residues. Trimming left V 1 base short and J 7 bases short, with 8 bases between. The CDR3 bases that were read are TGTGCCAGCAGCCAAGGGACAGCAAATTCGCCC. Protein product: CASSQGTANSP. In full, the CDR3 reads CASSQGTANSPLYF.

Of note for this clone: Any gene name here is a mouse gene name. The DNA read from the CDR3 is TGTGCCAGCAGCTTATCCGGGACTGGGGGGGAC. Its protein product is CASSLSGTGGD. The full CDR3 protein reads CASSLSGTGGDTQYF. The J gene is TRBJ2-5, the V gene TRBV3, with 12 bases identical to TRBD2. The read terminates 4 residues before the CDR3 end, so the remaining end is supplied by the germline J gene. The germline gives CDR1 SNHLY, CDR2 FYNGKV (reference sequence). The CDR3 runs to 15 residues.

As regards this clone: The gene symbols are mouse symbols. Sequencing ends 4 residues short of the CDR3 end; the germline J gene provides the rest. This chain joins TRBV13-1 and TRBJ2-1; 9 nucleotides line up with TRBD1. Germline V gene data show CDR1 as NSHNY and CDR2 as SYGAGN. This CDR3 contains 14 residues. The sequenced part of the CDR3 DNA is TGTGCCAGCAGTTACAGGGGGCGCGGGGCT. Its protein product is CASSYRGRGA. The entire CDR3 is CASSYRGRGAEQFF.

Note on this clone: Gene names denote mouse genes. The sequenced CDR3 bases are TGTGCCAGCAGTGGGACAGGGGAGGGTGACACA. It codes for CASSGTGEGDT. The entire CDR3 protein is CASSGTGEGDTEVFF. This chain links TRBV13-1 with TRBJ1-1; 9 bases line up with TRBD1. The read terminates 4 residues ahead of where the CDR3 ends, so the germline J gene completes it. Unmatched junction bases numbered 6, after V lost 3 bases and J lost 3 bases. Germline lookup yields CDR1 NSHNY and CDR2 SYGAGN. This CDR3 has 15 residues.

In the case of this clone: Genes and germline come from the mouse. The read terminates 4 residues before the CDR3 end, so the remaining end is supplied by the germline J gene. At the DNA level, this CDR3 is encoded by other sequences in the same sample as well. The rearrangement links TRBV19 to TRBJ2-2; 10 bases agree with TRBD2. The V segment lost 5 bases and the J segment 2 bases; nucleotides outside the gene matches: 3. Germline lookup yields CDR1 FNHDT and CDR2 SITEND (reference sequence). The CDR3 extends over 15 amino acids. Partial CDR3 DNA: TGTGCCAGCAGCCGGGGACTGGGGAACACCGGG. This sequence encodes CASSRGLGNTG. From start to end, the CDR3 is CASSRGLGNTGQLYF. The full variable domain, completed using reference TRBV19 and TRBJ2-2, is GGIITQTPKFLIGQEGQKLTLKCQQNFNHDTMYWYRQDSGKGLRLIYYSITENDLQKGDLSEGYDASREKKSSFSLTVTSAQKNEMAVFLCASSRGLGNTGQLYFGEGSKLTVL.

For this clone: Here the gene names and germline are mouse. Read data end 4 residues before the CDR3 end; the end is taken from the germline J gene. This chain uses TRBV13-3 with TRBJ2-7, with 10 bases lining up with TRBD1. The V and J ends lost 5 bases and 2 bases, in that order; junction bases with no gene match: 4. Per the germline V gene, CDR1 is NNHDY and CDR2 is SYVADS. CDR3 length equals 14 residues. The CDR3 DNA, read in part, is TGTGCCAGCAGGACCGGGACAGGGGCCTAT. Protein: CASRTGTGAY. The CDR3 in full is CASRTGTGAYEQYF.